Below, 7 T cell receptor beta chains from the same sample are listed, as sequenced in a study of T cell repertoires in cytomegalovirus infection. Using its own MiXCR run on the reads, TCRdb lists one record per CDR3 protein. Of tens of thousands of distinct CDR3 sequences in the sample, 20% to 30% were seen once. Which antigens these TCRs recognize remains unknown. The source material was CD8+ T cells from cultured PBMCs, sampled from culture after CMV antigen stimulation. These receptors were collected from a human donor in good health (CMV status not recorded). Some clones in this sample may be carry-over from other donors' samples.

With regard to this clonotype: A much larger clone is a single base away; this may be a read error. V gene TRBV27 combines with J gene TRBJ2-7, with unresolved D. Trimming stripped 3 bases from V and 12 bases from J, with 15 bases between. Germline V gene data show CDR1 as MNHEY and CDR2 as SMNVEV (reference sequence). The length of the CDR3 is 12 residues. The CDR3 here is CASSFYPGQTYF. The CDR3, as DNA: TGTGCCAGCAGTTTCTACCCAGGTCAGACGTACTTC.

The CDR3 loop is CASSILTGNEQYF. The CDR3 region has the DNA TGTGCCAGCAGTATACTCACAGGTAACGAGCAGTACTTC. The V and J genes are TRBV27 and TRBJ2-7; tentatively, D is TRBD1 (5 bases). CDR1 is MNHEY and CDR2 is SMNVEV in the germline V gene (reference sequence). Between the trimmed V and J ends, which lost 5 bases and 5 bases, there was a span of 13 bases. There are 13 residues in the CDR3.

The chain couples TRBV19 to TRBJ1-2, with 8 bases lining up with TRBD1. Germline V gene lookup returns CDR1 LNHDA and CDR2 SQIVND (reference sequence). Trimming cost V 4 bases and J 3 bases; bases outside gene matches: 7. This CDR3 contains 15 residues. In DNA form, the CDR3 reads TGTGCCAGTAGTAGACCCGGGACAGGCGACTATGGCTACACCTTC. This sequence encodes CASSRPGTGDYGYTF. Variable domain in full (rest from reference TRBV19 and TRBJ1-2): DGGITQSPKYLFRKEGQNVTLSCEQNLNHDAMYWYRQDPGQGLRLIYYSQIVNDFQKGDIAEGYSVSREKKESFPLTVTSAQKNPTAFYLCASSRPGTGDYGYTFGSGTRLTVV.

As DNA, the CDR3 is TGTGCCAGCAGTGAAGCGGGAGTAGTAGGATACGAGCAGTACTTC. The encoded protein is CASSEAGVVGYEQYF. V gene TRBV2 combines with J gene TRBJ2-7, with D tentatively TRBD2 (5 bases). The CDR3 consists of 15 residues. Trimming removed 0 bases from V and 4 bases from J, with 13 bases in between. Germline assignment: CDR1 SNHLY and CDR2 FYNNEI.

The chain joins TRBV28 to TRBJ1-2; weak D call: TRBD1 (5 bases). In germline, CDR1 is MDHEN, CDR2 SYDVKM. CDR3 length: 15 amino acids. Trimming took off 7 bases at V and 4 bases at J, with 19 bases between the two ends. CDR3: CASNLIGQGPYGYTF. CDR3 sequence (DNA): TGTGCCAGCAACCTTATTGGGCAGGGACCCTATGGCTACACCTTC.

This clonotype is medium-sized (0.01 to 0.1%) by share. The chain recombines TRBV28 with TRBJ1-1, with a weak D call TRBD1 (6 bases). There are 14 residues in the CDR3. V dropped 6 bases and J dropped 1 base, with 12 bases sitting between them. CDR1 is MDHEN, CDR2 SYDVKM, per germline. The CDR3 reads CASRLQGWNTEAFF. CDR3 bases: TGTGCCAGCAGACTTCAGGGGTGGAACACTGAAGCTTTCTTT.

The chain recombines TRBV11-2 with TRBJ2-3; 8 bases fit TRBD1. V was clipped by 5 bases and J by 5 bases; unmatched bases: 9. CDR3 length equals 15 residues. The germline CDR1 and CDR2 sequences are SGHAT and FQNNGV. The CDR3 spells CASSVRTGIQDTQYF. The CDR3 bases are TGTGCCAGCAGCGTAAGGACAGGGATCCAAGATACGCAGTATTTT.